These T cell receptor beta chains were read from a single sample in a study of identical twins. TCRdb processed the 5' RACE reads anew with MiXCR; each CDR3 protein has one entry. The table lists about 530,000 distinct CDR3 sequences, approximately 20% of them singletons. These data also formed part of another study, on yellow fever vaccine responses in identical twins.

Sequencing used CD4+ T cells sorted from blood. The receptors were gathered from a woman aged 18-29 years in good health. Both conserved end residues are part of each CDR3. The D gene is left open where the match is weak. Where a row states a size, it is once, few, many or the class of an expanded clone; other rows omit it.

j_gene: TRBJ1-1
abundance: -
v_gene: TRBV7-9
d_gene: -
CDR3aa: CASSLVWGIAFF
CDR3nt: TGTGCCAGCAGCTTAGTTTGGGGGATCGCTTTCTTT

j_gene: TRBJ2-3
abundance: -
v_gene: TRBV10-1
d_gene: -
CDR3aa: CATDPGGAGDTQYF
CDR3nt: TGCGCCACCGACCCCGGGGGCGCCGGAGATACGCAGTATTTT

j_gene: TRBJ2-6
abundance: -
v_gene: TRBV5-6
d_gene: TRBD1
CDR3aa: CASSFGGTGFGANVLTF
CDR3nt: TGTGCCAGCAGCTTCGGCGGGACAGGGTTTGGGGCCAACGTCCTGACTTTC

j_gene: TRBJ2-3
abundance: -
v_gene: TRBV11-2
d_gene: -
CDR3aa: CASSLSGEKTDTQYF
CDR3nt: TGTGCCAGCAGCTTATCGGGGGAGAAGACAGATACGCAGTATTTT

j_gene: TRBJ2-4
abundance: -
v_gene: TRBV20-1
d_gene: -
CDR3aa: CSARVLRIAKNIQYF
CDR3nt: TGCAGTGCTAGAGTGCTGAGAATAGCCAAAAACATTCAGTACTTC

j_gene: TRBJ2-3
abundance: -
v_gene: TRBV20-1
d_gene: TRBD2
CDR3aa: CSASLAGGSADTQYF
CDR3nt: TGCAGTGCTAGCCTCGCGGGGGGCAGTGCAGATACGCAGTATTTT

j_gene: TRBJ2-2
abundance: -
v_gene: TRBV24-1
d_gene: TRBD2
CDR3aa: CATSALPSSGRGLGELFF
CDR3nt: TGTGCCACCAGTGCCCTACCCTCTAGCGGGAGGGGGCTCGGGGAGCTGTTTTTT

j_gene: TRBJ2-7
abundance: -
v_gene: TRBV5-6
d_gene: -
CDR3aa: CASSATGKEYEQYF
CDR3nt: TGTGCCAGCAGCGCGACAGGAAAGGAGTACGAGCAGTACTTC

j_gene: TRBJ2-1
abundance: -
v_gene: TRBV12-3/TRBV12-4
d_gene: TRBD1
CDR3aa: CASSLRQGRFDEQFF
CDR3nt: TGTGCCAGCAGTCTTAGACAGGGGAGGTTCGATGAGCAGTTCTTC

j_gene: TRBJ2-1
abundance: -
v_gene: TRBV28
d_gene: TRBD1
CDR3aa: CASRPPGQNNEQFF
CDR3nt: TGTGCCAGCAGGCCACCGGGACAGAACAATGAGCAGTTCTTC

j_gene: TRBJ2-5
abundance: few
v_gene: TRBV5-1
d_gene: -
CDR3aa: CASSDGGLQETQYF
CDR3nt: TGCGCCAGCAGCGACGGGGGGCTGCAAGAGACCCAGTACTTC

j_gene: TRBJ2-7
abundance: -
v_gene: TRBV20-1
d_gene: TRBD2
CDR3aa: CSARDPGRPSGSREQYF
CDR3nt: TGCAGTGCTAGAGATCCGGGGAGGCCTAGCGGGAGTCGCGAGCAGTACTTC

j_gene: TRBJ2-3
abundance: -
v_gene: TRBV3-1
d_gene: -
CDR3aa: CASSQDRIAGADTQYF
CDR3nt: TGTGCCAGCAGCCAAGATCGTATCGCGGGGGCGGATACGCAGTATTTT

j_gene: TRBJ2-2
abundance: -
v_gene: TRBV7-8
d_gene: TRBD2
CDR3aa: CASSFRTSGSTGELFF
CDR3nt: TGTGCCAGCAGCTTCCGGACTAGCGGGAGCACCGGGGAGCTGTTTTTT

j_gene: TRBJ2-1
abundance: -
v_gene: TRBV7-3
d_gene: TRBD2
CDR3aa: CASSNPGGGPYNEQFF
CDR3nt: TGTGCCAGCAGCAACCCCGGGGGGGGCCCCTACAATGAGCAGTTCTTC

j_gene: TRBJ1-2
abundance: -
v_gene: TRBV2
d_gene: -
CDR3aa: CASSEEGLGFAYGYTF
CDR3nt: TGTGCCAGCAGTGAAGAGGGGTTGGGGTTTGCCTATGGCTACACCTTC

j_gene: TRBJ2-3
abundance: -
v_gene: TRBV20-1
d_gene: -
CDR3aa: CSARAPITGADTQYF
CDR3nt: TGCAGTGCTAGAGCCCCAATAACCGGGGCGGATACGCAGTATTTT

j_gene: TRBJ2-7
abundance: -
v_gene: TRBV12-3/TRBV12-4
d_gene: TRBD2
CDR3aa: CASSLGTSGRASYEQYF
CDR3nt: TGTGCCAGCAGTTTAGGGACTAGCGGGAGGGCCTCCTACGAGCAGTACTTC

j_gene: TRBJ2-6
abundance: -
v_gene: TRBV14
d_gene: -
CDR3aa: CASSQQFSGANVLTF
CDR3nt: TGTGCCAGCAGCCAGCAGTTCTCTGGGGCCAACGTCCTGACTTTC

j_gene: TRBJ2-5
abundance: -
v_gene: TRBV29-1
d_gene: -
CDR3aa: CSVGTGYQETQYF
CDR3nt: TGCAGCGTTGGCACCGGGTACCAAGAGACCCAGTACTTC

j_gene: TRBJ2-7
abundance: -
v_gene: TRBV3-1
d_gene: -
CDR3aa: CASSQSGYEQYF
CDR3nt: TGTGCCAGCAGCCAAAGTGGGTACGAGCAGTACTTC

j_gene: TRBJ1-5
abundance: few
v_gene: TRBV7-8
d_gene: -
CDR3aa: CASSLAGFGNQPQHF
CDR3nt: TGTGCCAGCAGCTTAGCGGGTTTCGGGAACCAGCCCCAGCATTTT

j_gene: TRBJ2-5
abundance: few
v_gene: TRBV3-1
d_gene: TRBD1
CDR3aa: CASSPRQGPKTQYF
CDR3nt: TGTGCCAGCAGCCCGAGACAGGGTCCGAAGACCCAGTACTTC

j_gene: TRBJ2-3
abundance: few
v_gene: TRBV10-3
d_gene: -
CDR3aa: CAITATDTQYF
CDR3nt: TGTGCCATCACCGCCACAGATACGCAGTATTTT

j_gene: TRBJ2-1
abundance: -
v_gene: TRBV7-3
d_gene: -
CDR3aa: CASSSSGLSKQFF
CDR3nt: TGTGCCAGCAGCTCTTCCGGACTGTCGAAGCAGTTCTTC

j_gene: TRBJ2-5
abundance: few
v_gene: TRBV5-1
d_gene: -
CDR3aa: CASSWRGLGLQETQYF
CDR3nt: TGCGCCAGCAGCTGGAGGGGGTTGGGACTCCAAGAGACCCAGTACTTC

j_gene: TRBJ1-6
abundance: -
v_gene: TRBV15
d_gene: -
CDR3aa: CATSSIRALYSPLHF
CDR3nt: TGTGCCACCAGCTCTATCCGGGCCCTCTATTCACCCCTCCACTTT

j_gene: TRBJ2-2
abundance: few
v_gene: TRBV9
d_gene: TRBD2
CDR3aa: CASSVGTSRGDPGELFF
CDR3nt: TGTGCCAGCAGCGTAGGGACTAGCCGGGGGGACCCCGGGGAGCTGTTTTTT

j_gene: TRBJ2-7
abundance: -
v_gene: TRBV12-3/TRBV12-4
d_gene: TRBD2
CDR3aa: CASSFRGLAGPSYEQYF
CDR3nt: TGTGCCAGCAGTTTCCGGGGACTAGCGGGCCCTTCCTACGAGCAGTACTTC

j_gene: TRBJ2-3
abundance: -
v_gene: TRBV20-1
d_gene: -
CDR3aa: CSARVPRDTSSTDTQYF
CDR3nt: TGCAGTGCTAGGGTCCCCCGGGACACCTCTAGCACAGATACGCAGTATTTT

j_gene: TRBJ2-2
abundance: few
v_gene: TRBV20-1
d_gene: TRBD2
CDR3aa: CSPRGVNTGELFF
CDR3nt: TGCAGTCCGCGGGGGGTGAACACCGGGGAGCTGTTTTTT

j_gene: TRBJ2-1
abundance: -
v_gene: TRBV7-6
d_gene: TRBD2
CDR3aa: CASSLVRGRGTYNEQFF
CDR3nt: TGTGCCAGCAGCTTAGTACGAGGGCGGGGGACCTACAATGAGCAGTTCTTC

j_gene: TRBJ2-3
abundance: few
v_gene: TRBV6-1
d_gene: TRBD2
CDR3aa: CASRPLGGAGMSDTQYF
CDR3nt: TGTGCCAGCAGGCCGCTCGGGGGGGCAGGGATGTCAGATACGCAGTATTTT

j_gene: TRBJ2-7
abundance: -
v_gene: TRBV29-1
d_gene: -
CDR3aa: CSVEDLPYEQYF
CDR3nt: TGCAGCGTTGAAGATTTGCCATACGAGCAGTACTTC

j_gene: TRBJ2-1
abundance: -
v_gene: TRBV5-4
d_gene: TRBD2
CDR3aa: CASSPSTSGREEGEQFF
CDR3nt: TGTGCCAGCAGCCCTTCAACTAGCGGGAGGGAGGAGGGTGAGCAGTTCTTC

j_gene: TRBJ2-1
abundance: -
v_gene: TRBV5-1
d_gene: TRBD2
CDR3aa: CASSYPGTSGGASSYNEQFF
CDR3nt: TGCGCCAGCAGCTACCCCGGGACTAGCGGGGGCGCAAGCTCCTACAATGAGCAGTTCTTC

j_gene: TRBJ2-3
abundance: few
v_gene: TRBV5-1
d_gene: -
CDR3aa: CASTHSYGPGFTDTQYF
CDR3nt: TGCGCCAGCACCCATTCCTATGGGCCGGGGTTCACAGATACGCAGTATTTT

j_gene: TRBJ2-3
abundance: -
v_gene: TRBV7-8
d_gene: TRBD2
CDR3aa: CASSLREGDADTQYF
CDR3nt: TGTGCCAGCAGCTTACGGGAGGGGGACGCAGATACGCAGTATTTT

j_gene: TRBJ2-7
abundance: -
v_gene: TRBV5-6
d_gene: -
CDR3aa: CASSGAGLYEQYF
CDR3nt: TGTGCCAGCAGCGGAGCCGGACTTTACGAGCAGTACTTC

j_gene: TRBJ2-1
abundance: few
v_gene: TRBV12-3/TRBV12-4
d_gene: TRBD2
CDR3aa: CASNPSTSGGLYNEQFF
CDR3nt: TGTGCCAGCAATCCGTCGACTAGCGGGGGCCTCTACAATGAGCAGTTCTTC

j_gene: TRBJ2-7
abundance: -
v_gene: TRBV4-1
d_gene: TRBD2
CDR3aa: CASSQGLAETYEQYF
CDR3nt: TGCGCCAGCAGCCAAGGGCTAGCGGAGACCTACGAGCAGTACTTC

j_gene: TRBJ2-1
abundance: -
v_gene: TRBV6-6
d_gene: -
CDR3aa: CASQDRSYNEQFF
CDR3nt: TGTGCCAGCCAAGACCGCTCCTACAATGAGCAGTTCTTC

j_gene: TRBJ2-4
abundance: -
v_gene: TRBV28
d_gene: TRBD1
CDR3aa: CASSLTGGAKNIQYF
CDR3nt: TGTGCCAGCAGTTTAACAGGGGGGGCCAAAAACATTCAGTACTTC

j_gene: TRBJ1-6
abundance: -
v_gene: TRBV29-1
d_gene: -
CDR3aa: CSVGTGLWNSPLHF
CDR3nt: TGCAGCGTGGGAACAGGGTTGTGGAATTCACCCCTCCACTTT

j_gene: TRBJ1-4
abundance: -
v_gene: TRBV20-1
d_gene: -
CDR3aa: CSASTGRPGEKLFF
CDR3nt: TGCAGTGCTAGCACGGGGCGCCCCGGTGAAAAACTGTTTTTT

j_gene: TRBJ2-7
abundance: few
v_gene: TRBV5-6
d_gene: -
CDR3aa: CASSLTRSDQYF
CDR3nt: TGTGCCAGCAGCTTGACCCGTAGTGACCAGTACTTC

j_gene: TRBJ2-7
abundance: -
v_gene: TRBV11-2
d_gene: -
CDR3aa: CASSFWRGGNYEQYF
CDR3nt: TGTGCCAGCAGCTTCTGGCGCGGAGGGAACTACGAGCAGTACTTC

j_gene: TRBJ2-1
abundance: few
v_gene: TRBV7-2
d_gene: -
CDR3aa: CATKRGSGTHNEQFF
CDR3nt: TGTGCCACCAAACGGGGCTCCGGGACCCACAATGAGCAGTTCTTC

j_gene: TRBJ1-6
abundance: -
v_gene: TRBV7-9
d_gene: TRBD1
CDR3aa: CASSLGPTGKGSPLHF
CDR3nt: TGTGCCAGCAGCTTGGGGCCGACAGGGAAAGGGTCACCCCTCCACTTT

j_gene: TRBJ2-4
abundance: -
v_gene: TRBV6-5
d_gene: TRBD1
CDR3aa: CASTHYDREYF
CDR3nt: TGTGCCAGCACCCACTACGACAGGGAGTACTTC

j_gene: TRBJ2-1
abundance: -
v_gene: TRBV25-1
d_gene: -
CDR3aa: CASRDTWDEQFF
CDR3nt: TGTGCCAGCCGGGACACGTGGGATGAGCAGTTCTTC